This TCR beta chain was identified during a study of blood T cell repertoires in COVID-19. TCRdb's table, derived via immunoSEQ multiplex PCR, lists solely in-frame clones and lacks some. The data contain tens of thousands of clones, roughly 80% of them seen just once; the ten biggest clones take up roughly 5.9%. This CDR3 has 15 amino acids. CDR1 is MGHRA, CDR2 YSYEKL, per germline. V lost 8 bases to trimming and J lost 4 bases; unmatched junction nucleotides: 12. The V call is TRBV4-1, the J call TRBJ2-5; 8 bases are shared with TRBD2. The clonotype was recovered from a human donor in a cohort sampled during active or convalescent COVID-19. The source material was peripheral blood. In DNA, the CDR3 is TGCGCCAGCTCGTCGGTAGCGGGGTCCGGAGAGACCCAGTACTTC. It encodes CASSSVAGSGETQYF.